The 12 T cell receptor beta chains below come from one sample, sequenced in a study of blood T cell repertoires in COVID-19. Repertoires were generated with immunoSEQ multiplex PCR, while TCRdb's copy carries only in-frame clones and drops some. Of 45,000 to 55,000 clones detected, over 70% appear once; the ten largest clones hold 14% to 15%. Sequencing was carried out using peripheral blood. Receptors originate from a human donor with active or convalescent COVID-19. The donor label of this sample is uncertain.

The chain joins TRBV7-8 to TRBJ2-3; TRBD1 aligns across 8 bases. The trim removed 5 bases at V and 6 bases at J, leaving 16 bases unmatched. Germline CDR1 reads SGHVS; CDR2 reads FQNEAQ. This CDR3 comprises 17 residues. The CDR3 nucleotides read TGTGCCAGCAGCCCCGCTTCCAGGGGGCGAGGGGCGGATACGCAGTATTTT. It specifies CASSPASRGRGADTQYF.

The chain couples TRBV9 to TRBJ2-1; TRBD2 agrees at 8 bases. The length of the CDR3 is 15 residues. Germline assignment: CDR1 SGDLS and CDR2 YYNGEE. The V and J ends lost 0 bases and 6 bases, in that order; junction bases with no gene match: 5. Here the CDR3 reads CASSVAASGSNEQFF. CDR3 DNA: TGTGCCAGCAGCGTAGCGGCCAGCGGGAGCAATGAGCAGTTCTTC.

The rearrangement joins TRBV19 to TRBJ2-1, with D perhaps matching TRBD2 (6 bases). The CDR3 totals 16 residues. V dropped 5 bases and J dropped 7 bases, with 21 bases sitting between them. Germline V gene sequence: CDR1 LNHDA, CDR2 SQIVND (reference sequence). CDR3 DNA: TGTGCCAGTAGTCCGCGGGGTGGAGGAGGCCGAAATGAGCAGTTCTTC. This translates into CASSPRGGGGRNEQFF.

This clone was seen a single time. This chain links TRBV4-1 with TRBJ2-7; D remains ambiguous. The ends were cut back, 0 bases at V and 2 bases at J, with 5 bases in the middle. Germline V gives CDR1 MGHRA, CDR2 YSYEKL. The CDR3 length is 13 residues. CDR3 DNA: TGCGCCAGCAGCCAAGATTCTACCTACGAGCAGTACTTC. Protein: CASSQDSTYEQYF.

The rearrangement joins TRBV27 to TRBJ2-7; 8 bases fit TRBD1. CDR3 size: 14 residues. With V trimmed by 6 bases and J by 5 bases, 9 bases remained unmatched. The germline gives CDR1 MNHEY, CDR2 SMNVEV (reference sequence). In DNA form, the CDR3 reads TGTGCCAGCAGCACCTGGACAGGGCGGGACGAGCAGTACTTC. It translates to CASSTWTGRDEQYF.

The J gene is TRBJ2-1, the V gene TRBV27; no firm D call. CDR1 is MNHEY and CDR2 is SMNVEV in the germline V gene (reference sequence). The V end was cut by 0 bases, the J end by 14 bases, with 11 bases between. The CDR3 runs 12 residues. DNA of the CDR3: TGTGCCAGCAGTTTATCCGTCGGTGTCGAGTTCTTC. Protein: CASSLSVGVEFF.

The rearrangement uses TRBV7-2 and TRBJ2-3; D may be TRBD1 (6 bases). The germline gives CDR1 SGHTA, CDR2 FQGNSA. The CDR3 has 14 residues. Trimming cost V 4 bases and J 4 bases, with 12 bases left between them. The CDR3 is CASSWQDRPDTQYF. CDR3 coding DNA: TGTGCCAGCAGCTGGCAGGACAGACCAGATACGCAGTATTTT.

This clone was counted once. The genes are TRBV10-2 and TRBJ2-3, with a weak D call TRBD1 (6 bases). The CDR3 contains 14 residues. Trimming stripped 2 bases from V and 4 bases from J, with 10 bases between. Per germline, CDR1 WSHSY and CDR2 SAAADI. DNA for the CDR3: TGCGCCAGCAGTGAGCCGGCAGGGGCAGATACGCAGTATTTT. As protein: CASSEPAGADTQYF.

The chain combines TRBV15 with TRBJ2-2; 8 positions agree with TRBD1. Germline-derived CDR1 and CDR2 are LNHNV and YYDKDF (reference sequence). The junction had 19 bases not matched to a gene; V was cut back by 4 bases and J by 9 bases. This CDR3 is built from 18 residues. The CDR3 loop reads CATSTPDSTGAPRWELFF. The CDR3 coding sequence is TGTGCCACCAGCACCCCGGACTCGACAGGGGCGCCCCGTTGGGAGCTGTTTTTT.

This clone was counted a single time. This chain links TRBV4-3 with TRBJ1-6; 7 nucleotides match TRBD1. The CDR3 has 17 amino acids. Germline assignment: CDR1 LGHNA and CDR2 YSLEER. V gave up 0 bases and J gave up 4 bases; unmatched junction bases: 6. CDR3 loop: CASSQERDSLYNSPLHF. The CDR3 bases are TGCGCCAGCAGCCAAGAACGGGACAGCCTATATAATTCACCCCTCCACTTT.

In the case of this clone: One end of the junction fails to match germline, which may point to a read error. The rearrangement links TRBV28 to TRBJ1-2; 8 bases are shared with TRBD1. Germline CDR1 is MDHEN and CDR2 is SYDVKM. The CDR3 loop spans 18 amino acids. DNA for the CDR3: TGTGCCAGCAGTTTCGCCGACGACAGGGGTACTCACTACTATCGCTACACCTTC. Translating it yields CASSFADDRGTHYYRYTF.

In its sample, this clone was seen once. The rearrangement links TRBV15 to TRBJ2-1; the D gene is possibly TRBD2 (6 bases). V was shortened by 5 bases and J by 7 bases, with 12 bases between the two germline ends. CDR1 is LNHNV and CDR2 is YYDKDF in the germline V gene (reference sequence). The CDR3 totals 13 residues. This CDR3 reads CATSVGTQNEQFF. The CDR3 DNA follows: TGTGCCACCAGCGTCGGGACTCAAAATGAGCAGTTCTTC.